The entry below describes one T cell receptor beta chain. Authors' analysis steps: Amplification of reference gene primers provided the estimated nucleated cell counts. TCRdb's copy holds only in-frame clones and misses some; the assay was immunoSEQ multiplex PCR. The DNA was the basis for D and trimming; V, J and clone size are from that table. The sample has about 270,000 clones, 85% seen once. Germline V gene data show CDR1 as MNHEY and CDR2 as SVGAGI. CDR3 length: 14 amino acids. V was trimmed by 5 bases and J by 4 bases, leaving 14 bases between them. This sample is part of a study of blood T cell repertoires in COVID-19. Study context: Nucleic acid was either cDNA or gDNA, and it came from T cells, B-cell-depleted T cells, or PBMCs.

All enrollees were roughly 18 to 95 years old and from about 24 US areas. The chain uses TRBV6-5 and TRBJ1-1, with a weak D call TRBD1 (5 bases). This receptor was obtained from a woman in her forties or fifties with acute COVID-19. Sequenced sample: PBMCs or T cells enriched from blood (not recorded which). The CDR3, as DNA: TGTGCCAGCAGTACCCAGGGCGGGAGCACTGAAGCTTTCTTT. It translates to CASSTQGGSTEAFF.